These T cell receptor beta chains were read from a single sample in a study of T cell responses to AZD1222 COVID-19 vaccine. TCRdb keeps only in-frame clones here, not all; method: immunoSEQ multiplex PCR. Here the sample spans about 130,000 clones, approximately 83% being singletons. The specimen comprised peripheral blood, sampled on day 0 of AZD1222 vaccination. The receptors stem from an adult in good health. CDR3s include the opening cysteine and the closing phenylalanine or tryptophan. A D gene is named only where the DNA matches it firmly. Part of the rows lack a size; the others show once, few, many or a class for expanded clones.

V gene	clone size	J gene	D gene	CDR3 protein	CDR3 DNA
TRBV24-1	NA	TRBJ2-1	TRBD2	CATSVAGGEDEQFF	TGTGCCACCAGTGTGGCGGGAGGGGAAGATGAGCAGTTCTTC
TRBV29-1	few	TRBJ2-3	NA	CSAGGGYGTDTQYF	TGCAGCGCCGGTGGAGGTTATGGCACAGATACGCAGTATTTT
TRBV9	NA	TRBJ2-1	TRBD1	CASSDRDRGPNEQFF	TGTGCCAGCAGCGACCGGGACAGGGGGCCCAATGAGCAGTTCTTC
TRBV28	NA	TRBJ2-3	NA	CASSLAGMVGDTQYF	TGTGCCAGCAGTTTAGCGGGGATGGTGGGAGATACGCAGTATTTT
TRBV10-3	NA	TRBJ2-3	NA	CAIRGSSTDTQYF	TGTGCCATCCGTGGCTCTAGCACAGATACGCAGTATTTT
TRBV19	NA	TRBJ2-7	TRBD1	CASRGPSSYEQYF	TGTGCCAGCAGGGGGCCTAGCTCCTACGAGCAGTACTTC
TRBV19	NA	TRBJ1-5	NA	CASRLTGGNSNQPQHF	TGTGCCAGTAGGCTCACGGGGGGAAATAGCAATCAGCCCCAGCATTTT
TRBV5-4	once	TRBJ2-1	NA	CASSSGLEYNEQFF	TGTGCCAGCAGCTCGGGACTGGAGTACAATGAGCAGTTCTTC
TRBV3-1/TRBV3-2	NA	TRBJ1-6	NA	CASSQERRLNNSPLHF	TGTGCCAGCAGCCAAGAACGACGGCTCAATAATTCACCCCTCCACTTT
TRBV19	NA	TRBJ1-5	TRBD1	CASSIDRGLHQPQHF	TGTGCCAGTAGTATAGACAGGGGGTTGCATCAGCCCCAGCATTTT
TRBV30	NA	TRBJ1-3	NA	CAWSVVRPVF	TGTGCCTGGAGTGTAGTCCGGCCCGTTTTT
TRBV9	NA	TRBJ1-6	TRBD1	CASSATSGGRNSPLHF	TGTGCCAGCAGCGCTACCTCAGGGGGCCGTAATTCACCCCTCCACTTT
TRBV13	NA	TRBJ2-3	NA	CASTRGASTDTQYF	TGTGCCAGCACCCGTGGGGCAAGCACAGATACGCAGTATTTT
TRBV25-1	NA	TRBJ1-1	NA	CASSEWNEAFF	TGTGCCAGCAGTGAATGGAACGAAGCTTTCTTT
TRBV6-5	NA	TRBJ2-7	NA	CASNYGGRFEQYF	TGTGCCAGCAATTATGGGGGGCGCTTCGAGCAGTACTTC
TRBV7-2	NA	TRBJ1-2	NA	CASSLGQGYGYTF	TGTGCCAGCAGCTTGGGACAAGGCTATGGCTACACCTTC
TRBV6-4	NA	TRBJ1-1	TRBD1	CASSKEQGAVTEAFF	TGTGCCAGCAGCAAAGAACAGGGGGCTGTCACTGAAGCTTTCTTT
TRBV5-1	NA	TRBJ2-1	TRBD2	CASSYSGGPGNEQFF	TGCGCCAGCAGCTATAGCGGGGGGCCGGGGAATGAGCAGTTCTTC
TRBV7-9	NA	TRBJ2-5	TRBD1	CASSFRAGQGETQYF	TGTGCCAGCAGCTTCCGGGCGGGACAGGGGGAGACCCAGTACTTC
TRBV7-9	NA	TRBJ1-1	NA	CASSFAGVAFF	TGTGCCAGCAGCTTCGCAGGGGTGGCTTTCTTT
TRBV7-2	few	TRBJ2-7	NA	CASRGRSYEQYF	TGTGCCAGCAGAGGGCGCTCCTACGAGCAGTACTTC
TRBV6-5	NA	TRBJ1-5	NA	CASSPDGINQPQHF	TGTGCCAGCAGTCCCGACGGGATCAATCAGCCCCAGCATTTT
TRBV5-1	NA	TRBJ1-2	NA	CASREGSRYGYTF	TGCGCCAGCAGGGAGGGATCGCGCTATGGCTACACCTTC
TRBV9	NA	TRBJ1-6	NA	CASSVGGAAAPLHF	TGTGCCAGCAGCGTAGGGGGGGCGGCGGCACCCCTCCACTTT
TRBV2	NA	TRBJ2-1	NA	CASRADSSSYNEQFF	TGTGCCAGCAGAGCTGACTCGAGCTCCTACAATGAGCAGTTCTTC
TRBV30	once	TRBJ2-5	NA	CAWSLRETQYF	TGTGCCTGGAGTTTACGAGAGACCCAGTACTTC
TRBV7-9	many	TRBJ2-5	NA	CASSFSGNQETQYF	TGTGCCAGCAGCTTTTCTGGAAACCAAGAGACCCAGTACTTC
TRBV4-1	NA	TRBJ1-3	TRBD1	CASSQDGNRDRVF	TGCGCCAGCAGCCAAGATGGAAACCGGGACAGGGTGTTT
TRBV5-1	NA	TRBJ1-1	TRBD1	CASKETGGIRTEAFF	TGCGCCAGCAAAGAGACAGGGGGGATAAGGACTGAAGCTTTCTTT
TRBV6-5	NA	TRBJ2-7	NA	CASSPAVGGSYEQYF	TGTGCCAGCAGCCCGGCTGTGGGGGGCTCCTACGAGCAGTACTTC
TRBV6-2/TRBV6-3	NA	TRBJ1-3	NA	CASSYPINRSGNTIYF	TGTGCCAGCAGTTACCCGATAAACCGCTCTGGAAACACCATATATTTT
TRBV4-1	NA	TRBJ2-7	NA	CASSQEWIGREQYF	TGCGCCAGCAGCCAAGAATGGATCGGGCGCGAGCAGTACTTC
TRBV5-4	few	TRBJ1-3	TRBD1	CASSLGQTPTSGNTIYF	TGTGCCAGCAGCCTGGGACAGACCCCGACCTCTGGAAACACCATATATTTT
TRBV9	NA	TRBJ1-3	NA	CASSVGQKGTENSGNTIYF	TGTGCCAGCAGCGTAGGGCAAAAGGGGACCGAGAACTCTGGAAACACCATATATTTT
TRBV3-1/TRBV3-2	NA	TRBJ1-4	NA	CASSQRKGRMGPTNEKLFF	TGTGCCAGCAGCCAACGTAAGGGGCGGATGGGCCCAACTAATGAAAAACTGTTTTTT
TRBV27	NA	TRBJ1-5	NA	CASSFRRGEQPQHF	TGTGCCAGCAGTTTTAGAAGGGGCGAGCAGCCCCAGCATTTT
TRBV7-3	NA	TRBJ2-3	NA	CASSLRGGTDTQYF	TGTGCCAGCAGCTTAAGAGGGGGCACAGATACGCAGTATTTT
TRBV6-2/TRBV6-3	NA	TRBJ2-1	TRBD2	CASSWDSGRGPANEQFF	TGTGCCAGCAGTTGGGATAGCGGGAGAGGTCCGGCCAATGAGCAGTTCTTC
TRBV7-8	NA	TRBJ1-1	TRBD1	CASSFQDRGLSMNTEAFF	TGTGCCAGCAGCTTTCAGGACAGGGGCTTGAGTATGAACACTGAAGCTTTCTTT
TRBV7-9	NA	TRBJ2-7	TRBD2	CASSLTGLAGVEQYF	TGTGCCAGCAGCTTAACAGGACTAGCGGGAGTCGAGCAGTACTTC